This T cell receptor beta chain stems from a study of blood T cell repertoires in COVID-19. CDR1 MGHRA and CDR2 YSYEKL come from the germline V gene. V trimming: 0 bases; J trimming: 0 bases; junction bases outside the gene matches: 2. This CDR3 contains 16 residues. The repertoire was sequenced with immunoSEQ multiplex PCR; TCRdb's copy has only in-frame clones and lacks some. The table has under 150,000 clones, approximately 90% seen once; the top ten hold roughly 2.1%. The chain carries TRBV4-1 and TRBJ2-4; 7 bases fit TRBD2. Sequenced: peripheral blood. This TCR was sampled from a man aged 65 to 85 with active COVID-19. The CDR3 region is CASSQDLAAAKNIQYF. For the CDR3, the DNA is TGCGCCAGCAGCCAAGATCTAGCGGCAGCCAAAAACATTCAGTACTTC.